This TCR beta chain was identified in a study of spatial heterogeneity in lung cancer. Across the study: Where present, follow-up PBMC were sequenced a median of roughly two years after resection. Study-level results: Expanded tumor TCRs that were ubiquitous appeared in blood more at resection than follow-up.

Individual TCR cDNA molecules each bore their own unique molecular identifier. TCRdb recomputed calls from the 5' RACE reads with MiXCR, one row per CDR3 protein. The repertoire consists of 15,000 to 20,000 distinct CDR3 sequences, with roughly 6.3% occurring once and the leading ten covering about 25%. Specified time point: blood at routine non-recurrence follow-up after resection. No cell sorting; template was whole RNA from tumor, lung tissue or PBMC. This clonotype was seen many times. Its target is unknown. Source: PBMCs, taken at follow-up. This TCR came from a male donor with early-stage non-small cell lung cancer.

This chain's CDR3 is CSARDALGRASSYEQYF. The CDR3 DNA reads as TGCAGTGCTAGAGATGCCCTGGGACGGGCAAGCTCCTACGAGCAGTACTTC. This rearrangement joins TRBV20-1 to TRBJ2-7; D assignment may be TRBD1 or TRBD2 (5 bases each). The CDR3 totals 17 residues. The germline V gene has CDR1 DFQATT and CDR2 SNEGSKA (reference sequence). The V end was cut by 0 bases, the J end by 0 bases, with 18 bases between.